A single sample is the source of the 7 T cell receptor beta chains below, sequenced in a study of identical twins. TCRdb analysed the 5' RACE reads with MiXCR anew, one entry per CDR3 protein. Of 300,000 to 350,000 distinct CDR3 sequences in the sample, 12% were seen once. The data also belong to a second study, concerning yellow fever vaccine responses in identical twins.

The source material was CD8+ T cells sorted from blood. These receptors all stem from a woman under 30 in good health.

This rearrangement joins TRBV28 to TRBJ2-3; a possible D gene is TRBD2 (6 bases). CDR1 is MDHEN, CDR2 SYDVKM, per germline. The CDR3 has 14 residues. V was cut by 1 base and J by 5 bases, with 10 bases left in between. The CDR3 nucleotides read TGTGCCAGCAGTTTATCGGGGGTAGGAGATACGCAGTATTTT. Amino acids: CASSLSGVGDTQYF. Using reference TRBV28 and TRBJ2-3 for the parts outside the CDR3, the full variable domain is DVKVTQSSRYLVKRTGEKVFLECVQDMDHENMFWYRQDPGLGLRLIYFSYDVKMKEKGDIPEGYSVSREKKERFSLILESASTNQTSMYLCASSLSGVGDTQYFGPGTRLTVL.

The chain combines TRBV20-1 with TRBJ2-1, with a tentative D call TRBD1 (6 bases). The CDR3 extends over 11 amino acids. CDR1 and CDR2 (germline): DFQATT, SNEGSKA (reference sequence). V lost 7 bases and J 8 bases, leaving 12 bases between the germline ends. The CDR3 region has the DNA TGCAGTGTTGAAGGGGGACATGAGCAGTTCTTC. Protein sequence: CSVEGGHEQFF.

The J gene is TRBJ1-2, the V gene TRBV25-1, with D tentatively TRBD1 (5 bases). The germline CDR1 and CDR2 sequences are MGHDK and SYGVNS. Deletions cut 6 bases from V and 4 bases from J, with 12 bases between. This CDR3 is built from 13 residues. The CDR3 DNA is TGTGCCAGCAGGCCCCGGGACGGCTATGGCTACACCTTC. It yields the protein CASRPRDGYGYTF.

The J gene is TRBJ2-1, the V gene TRBV5-6; the match to TRBD2 covers 12 bases. CDR3 length: 17 amino acids. Germline V gene sequence: CDR1 SGHDT, CDR2 YYEEEE. With 4 bases clipped from V and 4 bases from J, the junction kept 9 bases outside the gene matches. The CDR3 DNA reads as TGTGCCAGCAGCCAGAGAAGGACTAGCGGGGAATACAATGAGCAGTTCTTC. Translation: CASSQRRTSGEYNEQFF.

Here the CDR3 reads CASSLPAGVETQYF. The CDR3 DNA follows: TGCGCCAGCAGCTTACCGGCGGGGGTGGAGACCCAGTACTTC. The genes are TRBV5-1 and TRBJ2-5; 7 bases fit TRBD2. Germline-derived CDR1 and CDR2 are SGHRS and YFSETQ. CDR3 length: 14 residues. V was clipped by 2 bases and J by 5 bases; unmatched bases: 6.

This clonotype was recorded at least ten times. The chain carries TRBV28 and TRBJ2-3; D remains ambiguous. Germline V gives CDR1 MDHEN, CDR2 SYDVKM. Trimming took 3 bases from V and 5 from J, leaving 3 bases between them. CDR3 size: 11 residues. The CDR3 DNA is TGTGCCAGCAGTTTTGGAGATACGCAGTATTTT. Its translation: CASSFGDTQYF.

This clonotype was seen more than once but under ten times. The V call is TRBV4-2, the J call TRBJ2-5; 10 bases align to TRBD2. V lost 0 bases, J lost 5 bases, and 3 bases stayed unmatched. The CDR3 is 15 amino acids. Per the germline V gene, CDR1 is LGHNA and CDR2 is YNFKEQ. The CDR3 protein is CASSQELAGVETQYF. In DNA form, the CDR3 reads TGTGCCAGCAGCCAAGAGCTAGCGGGAGTGGAGACCCAGTACTTC.